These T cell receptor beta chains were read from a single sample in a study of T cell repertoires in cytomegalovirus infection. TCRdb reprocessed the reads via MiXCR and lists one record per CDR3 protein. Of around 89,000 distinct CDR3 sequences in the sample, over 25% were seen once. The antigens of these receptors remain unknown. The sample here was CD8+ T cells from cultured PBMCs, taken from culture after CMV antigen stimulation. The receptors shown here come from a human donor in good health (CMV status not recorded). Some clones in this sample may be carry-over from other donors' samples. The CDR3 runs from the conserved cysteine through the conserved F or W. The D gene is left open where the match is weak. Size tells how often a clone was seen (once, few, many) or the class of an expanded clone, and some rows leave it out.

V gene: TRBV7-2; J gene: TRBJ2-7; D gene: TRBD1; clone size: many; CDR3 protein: CASSLASGRTGFYEQYF; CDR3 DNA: TGTGCCAGCAGCTTAGCCTCGGGGCGGACAGGGTTTTACGAGCAGTACTTC
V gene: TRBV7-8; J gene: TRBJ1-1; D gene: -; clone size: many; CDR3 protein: CASSLAYGWGKEAFF; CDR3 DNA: TGTGCCAGCAGCTTAGCTTACGGGTGGGGGAAAGAAGCTTTCTTT
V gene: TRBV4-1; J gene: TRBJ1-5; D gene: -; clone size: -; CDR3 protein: CASSQDGDGSNQPQHF; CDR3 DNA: TGCGCCAGCAGCCAAGATGGGGACGGGAGCAATCAGCCCCAGCATTTT
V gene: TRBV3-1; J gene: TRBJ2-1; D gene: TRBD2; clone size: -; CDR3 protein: CASSQDVSGGANNEQFF; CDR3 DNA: TGTGCCAGCAGCCAAGATGTAAGCGGGGGGGCAAACAATGAGCAGTTCTTC
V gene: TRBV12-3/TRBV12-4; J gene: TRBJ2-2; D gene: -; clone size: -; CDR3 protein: CASSLRDSGELFF; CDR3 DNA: TGTGCCAGCAGTCTCAGGGATTCCGGGGAGCTGTTTTTT
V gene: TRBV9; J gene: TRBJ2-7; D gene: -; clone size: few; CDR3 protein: CASSVGAGGIYEQYF; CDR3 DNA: TGTGCCAGCAGCGTAGGAGCCGGGGGCATTTACGAGCAGTACTTC
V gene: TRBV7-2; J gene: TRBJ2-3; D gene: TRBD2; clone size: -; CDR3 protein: CASRVRAGGVDTQYF; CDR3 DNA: TGTGCCAGCAGAGTCCGAGCGGGGGGGGTAGATACGCAGTATTTT
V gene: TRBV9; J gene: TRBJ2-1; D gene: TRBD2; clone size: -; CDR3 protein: CASSTFSGGDLGNEQFF; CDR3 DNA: TGTGCCAGCAGTACGTTTTCGGGGGGGGACCTTGGGAATGAGCAGTTCTTC
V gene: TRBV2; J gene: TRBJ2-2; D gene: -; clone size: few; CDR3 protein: CASSVWLDTGELFF; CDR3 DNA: TGTGCCAGCAGTGTATGGCTAGACACCGGGGAGCTGTTTTTT
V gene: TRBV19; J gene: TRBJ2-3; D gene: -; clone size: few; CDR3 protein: CASSMRSGDTQYF; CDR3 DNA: TGTGCCAGTAGTATGAGGAGCGGAGATACGCAGTATTTT
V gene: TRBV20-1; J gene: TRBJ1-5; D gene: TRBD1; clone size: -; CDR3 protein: CSARGTGQGVQPQHF; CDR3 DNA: TGCAGTGCTAGGGGGACGGGACAGGGGGTTCAGCCCCAGCATTTT
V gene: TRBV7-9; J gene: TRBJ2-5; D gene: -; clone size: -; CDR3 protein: CASSYPGAATQYF; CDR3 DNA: TGTGCCAGCAGCTACCCGGGGGCCGCGACCCAGTACTTC
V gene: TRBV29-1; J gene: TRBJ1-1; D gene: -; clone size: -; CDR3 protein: CSVVVWGGNTEAFF; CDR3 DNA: TGCAGCGTGGTGGTGTGGGGGGGCAACACTGAAGCTTTCTTT
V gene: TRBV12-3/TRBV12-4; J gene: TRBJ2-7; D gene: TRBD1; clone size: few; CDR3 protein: CASSLPQQGPFYEQYF; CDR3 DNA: TGTGCCAGCAGTTTACCCCAACAGGGGCCCTTCTACGAGCAGTACTTC
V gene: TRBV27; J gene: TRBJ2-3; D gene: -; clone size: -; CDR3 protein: CASGFTDTQYF; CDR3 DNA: TGTGCCAGCGGGTTCACAGATACGCAGTATTTT
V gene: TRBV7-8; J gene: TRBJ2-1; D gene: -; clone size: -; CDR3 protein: CASSSGERNEQFF; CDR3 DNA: TGTGCCAGCAGCTCAGGGGAACGGAATGAGCAGTTCTTC
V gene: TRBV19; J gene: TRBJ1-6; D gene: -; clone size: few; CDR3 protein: CASRADGNSPLHF; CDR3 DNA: TGTGCCAGTAGGGCTGATGGGAATTCACCCCTCCACTTT
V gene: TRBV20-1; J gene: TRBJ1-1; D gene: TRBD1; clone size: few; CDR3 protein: CIARPGGGPEAFF; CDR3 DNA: TGCATCGCTAGGCCAGGGGGCGGTCCTGAAGCTTTCTTT
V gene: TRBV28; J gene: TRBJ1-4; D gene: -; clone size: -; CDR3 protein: CASSLHVSVNEKLFF; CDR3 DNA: TGTGCCAGCAGTTTACATGTCAGTGTTAATGAAAAACTGTTTTTT
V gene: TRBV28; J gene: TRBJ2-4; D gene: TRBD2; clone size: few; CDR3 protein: CASSFGTSGNIQYF; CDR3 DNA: TGTGCCAGCAGTTTCGGGACTAGCGGGAACATTCAGTACTTC
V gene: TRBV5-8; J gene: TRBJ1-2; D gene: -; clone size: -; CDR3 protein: CASSPMDGRTYYGYTF; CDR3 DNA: TGTGCCAGCAGCCCGATGGACGGAAGGACCTACTATGGCTACACCTTC
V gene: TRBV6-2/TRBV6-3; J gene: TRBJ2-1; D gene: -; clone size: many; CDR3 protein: CASIKGVGGASYNEQFF; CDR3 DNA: TGTGCCAGCATCAAGGGGGTAGGGGGGGCCTCCTACAATGAGCAGTTCTTC
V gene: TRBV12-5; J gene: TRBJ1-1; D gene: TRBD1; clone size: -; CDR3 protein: CASGLVPRDRGKGTEAFF; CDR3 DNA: TGTGCTAGTGGTTTGGTACCACGGGACAGGGGGAAGGGCACTGAAGCTTTCTTT
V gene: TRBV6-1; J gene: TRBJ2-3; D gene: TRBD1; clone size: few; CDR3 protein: CASKTGDTFTDTQYF; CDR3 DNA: TGTGCCAGCAAGACAGGGGACACCTTTACAGATACGCAGTATTTT
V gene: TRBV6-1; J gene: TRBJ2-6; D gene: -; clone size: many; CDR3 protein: CASSPHVSSGANVLTF; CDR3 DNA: TGTGCCAGCAGTCCCCATGTTAGCTCTGGGGCCAACGTCCTGACTTTC
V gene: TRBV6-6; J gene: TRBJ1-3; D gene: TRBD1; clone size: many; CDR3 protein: CASSYGDRLSGNTIYF; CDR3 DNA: TGTGCCAGCAGTTACGGGGACAGGCTGTCTGGAAACACCATATATTTT
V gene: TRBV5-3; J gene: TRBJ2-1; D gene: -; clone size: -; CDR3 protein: CASSLDLGGDNEQFF; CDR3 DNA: TGTGCCAGCAGCTTGGATCTCGGCGGGGACAATGAGCAGTTCTTC
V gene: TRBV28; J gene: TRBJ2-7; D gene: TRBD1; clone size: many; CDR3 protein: CASSQDLTGVDYYEQYF; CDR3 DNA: TGTGCCAGCAGTCAGGATCTGACAGGGGTCGATTACTACGAGCAGTACTTC
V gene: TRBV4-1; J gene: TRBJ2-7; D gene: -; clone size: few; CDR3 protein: CASSQAQDTYEQYF; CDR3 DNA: TGCGCCAGCAGCCAAGCCCAGGACACCTACGAGCAGTACTTC
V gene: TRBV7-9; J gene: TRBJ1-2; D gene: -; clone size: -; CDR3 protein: CASSSSFRDPNYGYTF; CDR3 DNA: TGTGCCAGCAGCTCAAGTTTCAGGGACCCTAACTATGGCTACACCTTC
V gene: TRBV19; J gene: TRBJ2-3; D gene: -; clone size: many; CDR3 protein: CASSIGVGLADTQYF; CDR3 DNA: TGTGCCAGTAGTATCGGGGTGGGTTTGGCAGATACGCAGTATTTT
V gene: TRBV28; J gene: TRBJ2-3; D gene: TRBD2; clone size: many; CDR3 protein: CASTPRTSGLSSQYF; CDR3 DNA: TGTGCCAGCACCCCTCGGACTAGCGGCTTGAGCTCGCAGTATTTT
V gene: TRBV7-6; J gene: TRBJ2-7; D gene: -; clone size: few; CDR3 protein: CASSFGTNSYEQYF; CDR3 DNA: TGTGCCAGCAGCTTCGGGACGAACTCCTACGAGCAGTACTTC
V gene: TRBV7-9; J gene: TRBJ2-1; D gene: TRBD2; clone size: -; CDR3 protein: CASSPLAGVPYNEQFF; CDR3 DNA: TGTGCCAGCAGCCCTCTAGCGGGGGTCCCCTACAATGAGCAGTTCTTC
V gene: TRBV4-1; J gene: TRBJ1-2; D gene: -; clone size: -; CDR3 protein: CASSQDRLTGLYTF; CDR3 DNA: TGCGCCAGCAGCCAAGATCGACTGACAGGACTCTACACCTTC
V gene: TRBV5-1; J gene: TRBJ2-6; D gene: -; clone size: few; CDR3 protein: CASSSQLPTQFSGANVLTF; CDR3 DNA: TGCGCCAGCAGCTCTCAGTTACCGACACAGTTCTCTGGGGCCAACGTCCTGACTTTC
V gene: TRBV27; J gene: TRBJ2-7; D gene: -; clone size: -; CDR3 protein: CASSFGGGPYEQYF; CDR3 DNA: TGTGCCAGCAGTTTCGGAGGGGGCCCCTACGAGCAGTACTTC
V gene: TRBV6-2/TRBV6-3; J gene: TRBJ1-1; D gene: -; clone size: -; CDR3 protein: CASSYSTRANTEAFF; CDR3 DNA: TGTGCCAGCAGTTACTCGACCAGGGCGAACACTGAAGCTTTCTTT
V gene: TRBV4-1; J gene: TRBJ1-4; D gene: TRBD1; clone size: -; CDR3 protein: CASRRTGKEKLFF; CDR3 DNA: TGCGCCAGCCGCAGGACAGGAAAGGAAAAACTGTTTTTT